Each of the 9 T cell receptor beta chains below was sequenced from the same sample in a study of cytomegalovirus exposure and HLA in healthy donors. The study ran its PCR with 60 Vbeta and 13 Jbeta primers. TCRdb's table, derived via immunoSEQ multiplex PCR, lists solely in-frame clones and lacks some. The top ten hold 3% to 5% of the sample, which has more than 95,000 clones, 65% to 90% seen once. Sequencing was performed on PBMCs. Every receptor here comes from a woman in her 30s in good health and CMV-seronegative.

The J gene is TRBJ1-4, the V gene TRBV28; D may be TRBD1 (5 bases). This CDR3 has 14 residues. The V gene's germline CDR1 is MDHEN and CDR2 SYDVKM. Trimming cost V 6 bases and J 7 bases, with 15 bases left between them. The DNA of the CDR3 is TGTGCCAGCAGAATGTCTGGGCAGGGTGAAAAACTGTTTTTT. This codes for CASRMSGQGEKLFF.

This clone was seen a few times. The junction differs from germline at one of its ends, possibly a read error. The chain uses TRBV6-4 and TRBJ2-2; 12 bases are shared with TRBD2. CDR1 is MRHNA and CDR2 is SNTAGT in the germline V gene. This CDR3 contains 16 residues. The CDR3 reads CASSYSTSGSTGELFF. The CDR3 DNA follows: TGTGCCAGCAGTTACTCGACTAGCGGGAGCACCGGGGAGCTGTTTTTT.

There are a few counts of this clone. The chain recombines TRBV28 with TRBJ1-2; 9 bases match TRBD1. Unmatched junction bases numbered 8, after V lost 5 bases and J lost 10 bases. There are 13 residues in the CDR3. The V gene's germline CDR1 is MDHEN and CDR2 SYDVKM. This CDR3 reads CASSPGQGKFYTF. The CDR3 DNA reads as TGTGCCAGCAGTCCGGGACAGGGAAAGTTCTACACCTTC.

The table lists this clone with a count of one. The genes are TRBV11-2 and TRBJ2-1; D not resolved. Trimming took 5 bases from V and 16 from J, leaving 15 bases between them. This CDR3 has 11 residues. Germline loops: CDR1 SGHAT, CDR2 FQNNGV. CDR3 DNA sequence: TGTGCCAGCAGCACTGCTCTCCGCGAATTCTTC. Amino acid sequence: CASSTALREFF.

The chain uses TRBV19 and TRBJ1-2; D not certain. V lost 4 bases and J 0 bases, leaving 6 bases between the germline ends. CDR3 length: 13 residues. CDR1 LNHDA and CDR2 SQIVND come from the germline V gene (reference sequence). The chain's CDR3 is CASSSQANYGYTF. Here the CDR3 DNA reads TGTGCCAGTAGTAGCCAGGCTAACTATGGCTACACCTTC.

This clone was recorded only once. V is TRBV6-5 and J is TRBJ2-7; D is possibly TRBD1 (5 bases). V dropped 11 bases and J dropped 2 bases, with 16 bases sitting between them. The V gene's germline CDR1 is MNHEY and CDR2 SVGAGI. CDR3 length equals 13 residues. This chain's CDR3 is CAVTGGATYEQYF. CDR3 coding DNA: TGTGCCGTCACGGGTGGGGCCACCTACGAGCAGTACTTC.

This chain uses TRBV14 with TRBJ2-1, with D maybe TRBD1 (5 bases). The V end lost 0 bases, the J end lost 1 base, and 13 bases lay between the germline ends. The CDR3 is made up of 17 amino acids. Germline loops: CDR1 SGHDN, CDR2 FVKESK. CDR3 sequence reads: CASSQDTWGPSYNEQFF. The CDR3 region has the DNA TGTGCCAGCAGCCAAGATACCTGGGGCCCGTCCTACAATGAGCAGTTCTTC.

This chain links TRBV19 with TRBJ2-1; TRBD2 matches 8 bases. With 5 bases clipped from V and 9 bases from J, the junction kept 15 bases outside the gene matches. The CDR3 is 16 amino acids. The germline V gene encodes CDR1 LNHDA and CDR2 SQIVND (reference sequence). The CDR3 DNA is TGTGCCAGTAGTCCCTCGGGGCAGCGGGAGTTGGGTGAGCAGTTCTTC. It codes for CASSPSGQRELGEQFF.

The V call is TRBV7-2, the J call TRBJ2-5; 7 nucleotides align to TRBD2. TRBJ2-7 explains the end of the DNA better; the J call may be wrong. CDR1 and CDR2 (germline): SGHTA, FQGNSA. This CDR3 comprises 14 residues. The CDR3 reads CASSFLGLVYEQYF. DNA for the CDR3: TGTGCCAGCAGCTTCCTCGGACTAGTGTACGAGCAGTACTTC.